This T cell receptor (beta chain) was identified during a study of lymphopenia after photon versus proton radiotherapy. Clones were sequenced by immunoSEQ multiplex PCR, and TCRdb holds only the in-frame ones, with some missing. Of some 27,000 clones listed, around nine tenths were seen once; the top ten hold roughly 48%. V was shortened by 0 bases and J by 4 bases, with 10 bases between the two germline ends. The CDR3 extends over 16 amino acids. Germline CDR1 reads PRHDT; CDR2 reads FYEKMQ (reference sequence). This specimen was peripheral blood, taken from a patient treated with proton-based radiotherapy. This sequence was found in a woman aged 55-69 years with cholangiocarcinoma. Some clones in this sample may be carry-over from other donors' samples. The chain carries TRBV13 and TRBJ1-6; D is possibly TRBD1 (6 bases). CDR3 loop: CASSLGGASYNSPLHF. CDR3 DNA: TGTGCCAGCAGCTTAGGGGGGGCTTCGTATAATTCACCCCTCCACTTT.